This TCR beta chain was captured in a study of shared clonotypes between healthy human individuals. About the study: CD4 naive cells filled three plates per donor, CD4 memory three, CD8 naive two and CD8 memory one. Broader study findings: Clonotypes shared by all four sorted-subset donors had higher generation probabilities than non-shared clonotypes. The naive CD4 repertoires of a handful of donors were compared, and approximately 4.7% of clonotypes were shared.

Generated by immunoSEQ multiplex PCR, the TCRdb table keeps only in-frame clones and is missing some. Of some 2.3 million clones in the sample, 90% to 95% were seen once. Donation came from healthy HIV-negative adults that had no recent acute infections or vaccinations. Turning to this clone: Its antigen is unknown.

What was sequenced was naive CD4+ T cells from PBMCs. Subset: CD45RA+ positively selected. The receptor's source is a man aged 18-30 years in good health. Some clones in this sample may be carry-over from other donors' samples.

CDR3 nucleotide sequence: TGTGCCAGGATGGAGGGCTACACCTTC. Residues: CARMEGYTF. The chain couples TRBV27 to TRBJ1-2; D uncertain. The V gene lost 9 bases and the J gene lost 8 bases, with 7 bases spanning the gap. CDR3 length: 9 amino acids. CDR1 and CDR2 from the germline V gene are MNHEY and SMNVEV (reference sequence).